This T cell receptor (beta chain) was found in a study of cytomegalovirus exposure and HLA in healthy donors. Study background: An early data release held around 80 million unique TCRs from HLA-typed donors. General study findings and limits: In a later analysis, across HLA loci, associated TCR counts were highest for DRB1, lowest for HLA-C.

The CDR3 covers 15 residues. Unmatched junction bases numbered 6, after V lost 4 bases and J lost 2 bases. The germline CDR1 and CDR2 sequences are SGHNT and YENEEA. On this clone itself: Its antigen is undetermined.

The study ran its PCR with 60 Vbeta and 13 Jbeta primers. As originally analysed: As a later analysis found, there were about 80 million unique TCR beta chains, of which approximately 10 million were shared. Method: immunoSEQ multiplex PCR; TCRdb's copy keeps in-frame clones and lacks some. V and J calls and clone size are those listed in that table; D and trimming were worked out from the DNA. The sample records under 150,000 clones, 73% being singletons. The chain recombines TRBV11-3 with TRBJ2-7; 9 bases map to TRBD2. Sequenced input: PBMCs. The origin of this receptor is a human donor in good health. In DNA form, the CDR3 reads TGTGCCAGCAGCTCACGGACTAGCGCTACCTACGAGCAGTACTTC. It is translated as CASSSRTSATYEQYF.